This passage covers 19 T cell receptor beta chains from one sample sequenced in a study of shared clonotypes between healthy human individuals (dated by TCRdb to about 2020). Library construction relied on the immunoSEQ multiplex PCR assay. TCRdb limited this immuneACCESS table to in-frame rearrangements with V and J called. A share of clones is missing; checked studies link under half to unresolved V genes, and the rest is unexplained. This sample comprises some 2,000,000 clones, 85% to 95% of them detected only once. The leading ten clones occupy around 0.13% of the sample. The sequenced sample was naive CD4+ T cells sorted from blood. According to the study, the label for this sample's cell subset or site signals: CD45RA+ positively selected. The receptors stem from a young man in good health.

This chain joins TRBV9 and TRBJ1-1, with D uncertain. V lost 4 bases and J 4 bases, leaving 11 bases between the germline ends. The germline CDR1 and CDR2 sequences are SGDLS and YYNGEE. The CDR3 has 13 amino acids. In nucleotides, the CDR3 is TGTGCCAGCAGCCCGAGGTTGTTCACTGAAGCTTTCTTT. This encodes CASSPRLFTEAFF.

The chain combines TRBV5-1 with TRBJ1-2; no clear D. Germline CDR1 reads SGHRS; CDR2 reads YFSETQ. The CDR3 length is 13 residues. Trimming left V 4 bases short and J 6 bases short, with 13 bases between. Here the CDR3 reads CASSPGIANGYTF. The CDR3 DNA reads TGCGCCAGCAGCCCGGGGATAGCCAATGGCTACACCTTC.

This CDR3 reads CAWGGSTSVSYEQYF. The CDR3 nucleotides read TGTGCCTGGGGGGGGAGTACTAGCGTCTCCTACGAGCAGTACTTC. The chain uses TRBV30 and TRBJ2-7, with 7 bases identical to TRBD2. V gave up 5 bases and J gave up 0 bases; unmatched junction bases: 10. The CDR3 length is 15 residues. Germline CDR1 and CDR2: GTSNPN and SVGIG (reference sequence).

The rearrangement links TRBV7-9 to TRBJ2-7; D possibly corresponds to TRBD2 (6 bases). Trimming shortened V by 4 bases and J by 5 bases, and 12 bases separated the two germline ends. The CDR3 has 13 residues. Germline assignment: CDR1 SEHNR and CDR2 FQNEAQ (reference sequence). CDR3 in amino acids: CASSSPLADEQYF. CDR3 DNA: TGTGCCAGCAGCTCCCCCTTAGCGGACGAGCAGTACTTC.

The chain carries TRBV18 and TRBJ2-2; perhaps TRBD1 as D (6 bases). Germline loops: CDR1 KGHSH, CDR2 LQKENI. The CDR3 is 15 amino acids. V lost 3 bases, J lost 4 bases, and 12 bases lay in between. The chain's CDR3 is CASSPRTGITGELFF. The DNA for the CDR3 is TGTGCCAGCTCACCCAGAACAGGGATCACCGGGGAGCTGTTTTTT.

The chain combines TRBV4-1 with TRBJ1-4; no clear D gene. Trimming stripped 5 bases from V and 3 bases from J, with 16 bases between. Germline CDR1 reads MGHRA; CDR2 reads YSYEKL. The CDR3 is 16 residues long. The CDR3 nucleotides are TGCGCCAGCAGCTCTACTTCGGGATCAGCTAATGAAAAACTGTTTTTT. Translating gives CASSSTSGSANEKLFF.

The genes are TRBV7-2 and TRBJ2-7, with D tentatively TRBD2 (6 bases). Per the germline V gene, CDR1 is SGHTA and CDR2 is FQGNSA. The CDR3 contains 15 residues. The V gene lost 6 bases and the J gene lost 0 bases, with 15 bases spanning the gap. The CDR3 coding sequence is TGTGCCAGCAGTCCAGTGGAGGGCCTCTCCTACGAGCAGTACTTC. Its protein product is CASSPVEGLSYEQYF.

To note about this clone: Other DNA sequences within the sample encode an identical CDR3. This rearrangement joins TRBV5-4 to TRBJ2-5, with D perhaps TRBD2 (5 bases). The germline CDR1 and CDR2 sequences are SGHNT and YYREEE (reference sequence). This CDR3 is 14 amino acids long. The V end was cut by 2 bases, the J end by 1 base, with 9 bases between. This CDR3 reads CASSLDYSQETQYF. DNA for the CDR3: TGTGCCAGCAGCTTAGACTACTCCCAAGAGACCCAGTACTTC.

This chain connects TRBV5-6 to TRBJ1-4, with a weak D call TRBD1 (6 bases). From germline, CDR1 is SGHDT and CDR2 YYEEEE. Deletions cut 3 bases from V and 0 bases from J, with 15 bases between. This CDR3 has 17 residues. DNA of the CDR3: TGTGCCAGCAGCTGGGGGCCGGCAGGGGCAACTAATGAAAAACTGTTTTTT. Protein: CASSWGPAGATNEKLFF.

J is TRBJ2-1 and V is TRBV4-1; D is perhaps TRBD1 or TRBD2 (6 bases each). The CDR3 spans 12 residues. The V and J ends lost 9 bases and 8 bases respectively, with 14 bases between them. In germline, CDR1 is MGHRA, CDR2 YSYEKL. The CDR3 spells CAREGGGDEQFF. The CDR3 nucleotides read TGCGCCAGAGAGGGGGGCGGTGATGAGCAGTTCTTC.

J is TRBJ1-5 and V is TRBV2; possibly TRBD1 for D (6 bases). V dropped 4 bases and J dropped 4 bases, with 14 bases sitting between them. The CDR3 runs to 15 residues. The V gene's germline CDR1 is SNHLY and CDR2 FYNNEI. CDR3 sequence reads: CASSVGQGINQPQHF. In DNA, the CDR3 is TGTGCCAGCAGTGTAGGTCAGGGGATAAATCAGCCCCAGCATTTT.

This clone was observed many times. The junction departs from the called germline gene at one end, perhaps through a read error. The rearrangement uses TRBV11-2 and TRBJ2-2, with D uncertain. Germline V gene data show CDR1 as SGHAT and CDR2 as FQNNGV. CDR3 length: 12 amino acids. DNA for the CDR3: TGTGCCAGCAACTTAGGGACCGGGGAGCTGTTTTTT. Amino acid sequence: CASNLGTGELFF.

Comments on this clone: Additional DNA sequences in this sample encode the identical CDR3. The V call is TRBV18, the J call TRBJ2-7; TRBD2 agrees at 7 bases. CDR1 and CDR2 from the germline V gene are KGHSH and LQKENI. This CDR3 is 13 amino acids long. Losses at the gene ends were 2 bases for V and 4 bases for J; bases not matched to a gene: 2. CDR3 amino acids: CASSPGEGYEQYF. The CDR3 nucleotides are TGTGCCAGCTCACCAGGGGAGGGTTACGAGCAGTACTTC.

The chain carries TRBV5-5 and TRBJ1-2, with D tentatively TRBD1 (6 bases). Trimming shortened V by 0 bases and J by 11 bases, and 20 bases separated the two germline ends. CDR3 length equals 15 residues. Germline V gene lookup returns CDR1 SGHKS and CDR2 YYEKEE (reference sequence). CDR3 region: CASSLGLGTHLRYTF. The CDR3 bases are TGTGCCAGCAGCTTGGGATTAGGGACACACCTAAGGTACACCTTC.

The chain combines TRBV6-1 with TRBJ2-7; 14 bases match TRBD2. The germline V gene has CDR1 MNHNS and CDR2 SASEGT. V gave up 3 bases and J gave up 7 bases; unmatched junction bases: 5. The CDR3 has 15 residues. The CDR3 nucleotides are TGTGCCAGCAGTGAGAGACTAGCGGGGGGGCTTGAGCAGTACTTC. Protein sequence: CASSERLAGGLEQYF.

This chain uses TRBV2 with TRBJ2-7; D is possibly TRBD1 (5 bases). The V and J ends lost 0 bases and 7 bases respectively, with 13 bases between them. CDR3 size: 14 residues. CDR1 and CDR2 from the germline V gene are SNHLY and FYNNEI. CDR3: CASSEAMGLGEQYF. The CDR3, as DNA: TGTGCCAGCAGTGAAGCGATGGGGCTGGGAGAGCAGTACTTC.

In regard to this clone: Other DNA sequences in this sample translate to the same CDR3. J is TRBJ2-5 and V is TRBV5-1, with TRBD1 identical over 7 bases. The CDR3 runs to 14 residues. Trimming removed 1 base from V and 2 bases from J; junction bases left unmatched: 2. CDR1 and CDR2 from the germline V gene are SGHRS and YFSETQ. This CDR3 is CASSLMGQQETQYF. CDR3 nucleotide sequence: TGCGCCAGCAGCTTGATGGGACAGCAAGAGACCCAGTACTTC.

This chain links TRBV12-5 with TRBJ1-2; 7 bases are shared with TRBD1. J gave up 6 bases and V 5 bases, and 9 bases lay outside the gene matches. CDR3 length: 14 amino acids. The germline V gene has CDR1 LGHNT and CDR2 FRNRAP. DNA of the CDR3: TGTGCTAGTGGTAGACAACAGGGGTGGAATGGCTACACCTTC. Its protein product is CASGRQQGWNGYTF.

The chain uses TRBV30 and TRBJ1-4; D ambiguous. The V gene lost 7 bases and the J gene lost 6 bases, with 15 bases spanning the gap. CDR3 length equals 13 residues. The germline V gene encodes CDR1 GTSNPN and CDR2 SVGIG (reference sequence). The CDR3 loop is CAFRDQRDEKLFF. DNA for the CDR3: TGTGCCTTCCGGGATCAAAGAGATGAAAAACTGTTTTTT.